A single sample gave rise to the 14 T cell receptor beta chains below, sequenced in a study of regulatory T cells in long-lasting Graves disease. Combining iRepertoire HTBI primers with Arm-PCR of CDR3 regions, the authors built TCR beta libraries. TCRdb redid the calling of the multiplex PCR reads with MiXCR, one entry per CDR3 protein. There are roughly 490,000 distinct CDR3 sequences in the sample; about 22% occur only once, and approximately 14% lies in the top ten. Time point: persistent/refractory GD, antithyroid drugs over 5 years with positive TRAb. Scientists built the TCR library using RNA that was extracted from PBMCs. Sequencing used peripheral blood mononuclear cells (PBMCs), obtained when the disease was refractory, from a patient treated with antithyroid drugs. Receptor source: a female donor with Graves disease.

This clonotype was picked up a small number of times. The chain recombines TRBV7-2 with TRBJ2-2; D may be TRBD1 (6 bases). The germline CDR1 and CDR2 sequences are SGHTA and FQGNSA. The CDR3 runs 16 residues. V gave up 5 bases and J gave up 9 bases, with 22 bases separating them. The DNA for the CDR3 is TGTGCCAGCAGCCTAAGATTAACAGGGACGGGCAGGGAGCTGTTTTTT. This codes for CASSLRLTGTGRELFF.

This CDR3 reads CASSGSFGANVLTF. DNA for the CDR3: TGCGCCAGCAGCGGGAGCTTTGGGGCCAACGTCCTGACTTTC. The chain recombines TRBV5-1 with TRBJ2-6; D is possibly TRBD2 (5 bases). V lost 4 bases, J lost 3 bases, and 8 bases lay in between. The CDR3 length is 14 residues. Germline lookup yields CDR1 SGHRS and CDR2 YFSETQ.

This clonotype was counted ten times or more. J is TRBJ2-7 and V is TRBV28, with D possibly TRBD2 on 5 matching bases. The CDR3 length is 17 residues. Trimming left V 5 bases short and J 3 bases short, with 23 bases between. Per germline, CDR1 MDHEN and CDR2 SYDVKM. The CDR3: CASSLGSLDFPNYEQYF. In DNA, the CDR3 is TGTGCCAGCAGTCTAGGCTCCTTGGACTTCCCTAACTACGAGCAGTACTTC.

J is TRBJ2-5 and V is TRBV9; 7 bases match TRBD2. CDR1 SGDLS and CDR2 YYNGEE come from the germline V gene. After removal of 0 bases from V and 5 bases from J, the junction contained 4 bases not matched to a gene. The CDR3 runs 14 residues. The CDR3 nucleotides read TGTGCCAGCAGCGTAGCAATCGGGGGGGAGACCCAGTACTTC. This sequence encodes CASSVAIGGETQYF.

Many counts were recorded for this clonotype. This chain uses TRBV28 with TRBJ2-7; 7 nucleotides agree with TRBD2. Trimming cost V 5 bases and J 7 bases; bases outside gene matches: 11. CDR3 length equals 14 residues. From germline, CDR1 is MDHEN and CDR2 SYDVKM. The CDR3 nucleotides read TGTGCCAGCAGTGAGTGGGGGGGGGTGGGGGAGCAGTACTTC. Translating gives CASSEWGGVGEQYF. Looking up the rest from reference TRBV28 and TRBJ2-7 gives the full variable domain: DVKVTQSSRYLVKRTGEKVFLECVQDMDHENMFWYRQDPGLGLRLIYFSYDVKMKEKGDIPEGYSVSREKKERFSLILESASTNQTSMYLCASSEWGGVGEQYFGPGTRLTVT.

The genes are TRBV12-3 or TRBV12-4 and TRBJ2-1; unclear D gene. The V gene lost 2 bases and the J gene lost 6 bases, with 8 bases spanning the gap. This CDR3 region has 13 residues. CDR3 nucleotides: TGTGCCAGCAGTTTATCAGAAGGCAATGAGCAGTTCTTC. This sequence encodes CASSLSEGNEQFF.

This clonotype was counted a few times. This chain connects TRBV4-3 to TRBJ2-5; D is unresolved. The CDR3 extends over 15 amino acids. Germline V gene data show CDR1 as LGHNA and CDR2 as YSLEER. V was shortened by 0 bases and J by 2 bases, with 10 bases between the two germline ends. DNA for the CDR3: TGCGCCAGCAGCCAAGATCCCAGCGAGCAAGAGACCCAGTACTTC. This sequence encodes CASSQDPSEQETQYF.

This clonotype was counted many times. The chain couples TRBV28 to TRBJ2-7, with D possibly matching TRBD1 (6 bases). The germline V and J ends were trimmed by 2 bases and 2 bases, with 7 bases remaining between them. The CDR3 contains 13 residues. The V gene's germline CDR1 is MDHEN and CDR2 SYDVKM. The DNA for the CDR3 is TGTGCCAGCAGTTTAAACAGGGCCTACGAGCAGTACTTC. Translating gives CASSLNRAYEQYF.

This clonotype has ten or more counts. This chain joins TRBV15 and TRBJ1-5; D unresolved. Germline V gene lookup returns CDR1 LNHNV and CDR2 YYDKDF (reference sequence). The CDR3 runs 14 residues. Trimming took 3 bases from V and 0 from J, leaving 6 bases between them. The CDR3 region is CATSRHGSNQPQHF. DNA of the CDR3: TGTGCCACCAGCAGGCATGGTAGCAATCAGCCCCAGCATTTT.

This clonotype was observed at least ten times. The chain employs TRBV2 and TRBJ1-2, with D possibly matching TRBD1 (5 bases). V was cut by 5 bases and J by 0 bases, with 13 bases left in between. CDR3 length: 15 residues. The germline CDR1 and CDR2 sequences are SNHLY and FYNNEI. Written as DNA, the CDR3 is TGTGCCAGCAGTAGGGACCGTTCAGCTAACTATGGCTACACCTTC. This gives the protein CASSRDRSANYGYTF. Complete variable domain (other parts from reference TRBV2 and TRBJ1-2): EPEVTQTPSHQVTQMGQEVILRCVPISNHLYFYWYRQILGQKVEFLVSFYNNEISEKSEIFDDQFSVERPDGSNFTLKIRSTKLEDSAMYFCASSRDRSANYGYTFGSGTRLTVV.

The chain joins TRBV27 to TRBJ1-5, with a weak D call TRBD1 (5 bases). The CDR3 extends over 14 amino acids. From germline, CDR1 is MNHEY and CDR2 SMNVEV (reference sequence). V shed 6 bases and J shed 3 bases, with 12 bases lying between them. The CDR3 region is CASRRDVNNQPQHF. The CDR3 bases are TGTGCCAGCAGGCGGGACGTCAACAATCAGCCCCAGCATTTT.

At least ten counts were recorded for this clonotype. The CDR3 region has the DNA TGTGCCAGCAGTCCCTCCGGGGCCCAAGAGACCCAGTACTTC. It translates to CASSPSGAQETQYF. J is TRBJ2-5 and V is TRBV12-3 or TRBV12-4; D possibly uses TRBD1 or TRBD2 (5 bases each). This CDR3 comprises 14 residues. Trimming cost V 5 bases and J 1 base, with 11 bases left between them.

The V call is TRBV7-2, the J call TRBJ1-2; D is undetermined. CDR1 is SGHTA, CDR2 FQGNSA, per germline. The CDR3 runs to 16 residues. Trimming removed 1 base from V and 2 bases from J, with 14 bases in between. CDR3 in DNA: TGTGCCAGCAGCTTAGGCTCAGGCAGCATCAACTATGGCTACACCTTC. It codes for CASSLGSGSINYGYTF.

This clonotype was observed a single time. One end of the junction fails to match germline, which may point to a read error. This chain uses TRBV20-1 with TRBJ1-5; unclear D gene. The germline V gene has CDR1 DFQATT and CDR2 SNEGSKA (reference sequence). The CDR3 extends over 11 amino acids. The DNA of the CDR3 is TGCAGTGCTACAAGGAATCAGTCCCAGCATTTT. Translated, it gives CSATRNQSQHF.